These 7 T cell receptor beta chains were all obtained from the same sample, sequenced in a study of cytomegalovirus exposure and HLA in healthy donors. Sequenced by immunoSEQ multiplex PCR; TCRdb stores in-frame clones only, minus some. The profile shows some 70,000 clones, over 80% of them singletons. Material: PBMCs. All receptors come from a man aged 25 to 40 in good health and CMV-seronegative.

In its sample, this clone was seen a few times. The chain links TRBV2 to TRBJ1-5, with unresolved D. Trimming shortened V by 2 bases and J by 0 bases, and 5 bases separated the two germline ends. CDR1 is SNHLY and CDR2 is FYNNEI in the germline V gene. This CDR3 is built from 14 residues. The CDR3 is CASSERVSNQPQHF. The CDR3 DNA is TGTGCCAGCAGTGAACGGGTTAGCAATCAGCCCCAGCATTTT.

The chain joins TRBV5-8 to TRBJ1-5; D might be TRBD1 (5 bases). Germline CDR1 is SGHTS and CDR2 is YDEGEE. Trimming pared 5 bases from V and 2 bases from J, leaving 11 bases between. CDR3 length equals 14 residues. The CDR3 spells CASSPGNGNQPQHF. The CDR3 nucleotides are TGTGCCAGCAGTCCAGGGAATGGCAATCAGCCCCAGCATTTT.

Only a few counts were recorded for this clone. The V gene is TRBV6-1, the J gene TRBJ2-7; no reliable D call. The CDR3 length is 14 residues. The V and J ends lost 2 bases and 3 bases respectively, with 11 bases between them. Germline V lookup: CDR1 MNHNS, CDR2 SASEGT. CDR3 nucleotide sequence: TGTGCCAGCAGTGAATACACAGCAGGCTACGAGCAGTACGTC. It codes for CASSEYTAGYEQYV.

This chain connects TRBV15 to TRBJ2-6; 12 bases are a match to TRBD1. V dropped 5 bases and J dropped 6; count of bases not matched to a gene: 8. Germline V gene lookup returns CDR1 LNHNV and CDR2 YYDKDF (reference sequence). The CDR3 covers 17 residues. The CDR3 nucleotides read TGTGCCACCAGCGGCGGGACAGGGGGCTTATTGGCCAACGTCCTGACTTTC. Its protein is CATSGGTGGLLANVLTF. The full variable domain, in which reference TRBV15 and TRBJ2-6 provide the parts outside the CDR3, is DAMVIQNPRYQVTQFGKPVTLSCSQTLNHNVMYWYQQKSSQAPKLLFHYYDKDFNNEADTPDNFQSRRPNTSFCFLDIRSPGLGDTAMYLCATSGGTGGLLANVLTFGAGSRLTVL.

The genes are TRBV7-3 and TRBJ2-1; 7 nucleotides align to TRBD2. Trimming at V came to 2 bases and at J to 10 bases, leaving 14 bases not matched to a gene. Per germline, CDR1 SGHTA and CDR2 FQGTGA. CDR3 length: 16 residues. In nucleotides, the CDR3 is TGTGCCAGCAGCTTACATGCGACTAGCTCGAATTGGGAGCAGTTCTTC. This encodes CASSLHATSSNWEQFF.

The chain links TRBV28 to TRBJ1-2; tentatively, D is TRBD1 (5 bases). CDR1 and CDR2 from the germline V gene are MDHEN and SYDVKM. The CDR3 spans 12 residues. V was pared by 8 bases and J by 5 bases, with 12 bases between. The DNA of the CDR3 is TGTGCCAGCCAGGGCAGTCCTTATGGCTACACCTTC. As protein: CASQGSPYGYTF.

The genes are TRBV11-3 and TRBJ2-3; D unclear. The V end was cut by 1 base, the J end by 4 bases, with 3 bases between. Germline V gene sequence: CDR1 SGHNT, CDR2 YENEEA. The CDR3 extends over 12 amino acids. For the CDR3, the DNA is TGTGCCAGCAGCTTAGCCTCAGATACGCAGTATTTT. This gives the protein CASSLASDTQYF. Filled out from reference TRBV11-3 and TRBJ2-3, the complete variable domain reads EAGVVQSPRYKIIEKKQPVAFWCNPISGHNTLYWYLQNLGQGPELLIRYENEEAVDDSQLPKDRFSAERLKGVDSTLKIQPAELGDSAVYLCASSLASDTQYFGPGTRLTVL.